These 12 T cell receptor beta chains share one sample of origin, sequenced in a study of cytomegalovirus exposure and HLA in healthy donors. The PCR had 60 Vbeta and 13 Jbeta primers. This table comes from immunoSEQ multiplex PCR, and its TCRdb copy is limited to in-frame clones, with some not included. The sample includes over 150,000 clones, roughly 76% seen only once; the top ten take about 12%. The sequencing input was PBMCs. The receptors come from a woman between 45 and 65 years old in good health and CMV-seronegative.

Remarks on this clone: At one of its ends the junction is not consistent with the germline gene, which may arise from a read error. The CDR3 DNA follows: TGTGCCGGGACAAGAGGGACAGGGTTCTACAATGAGCAGCTCTTC. Residues: CAGTRGTGFYNEQLF. J is TRBJ2-1 and V is TRBV30; 9 bases map to TRBD1. The CDR3 contains 15 residues. Germline CDR1 is GTSNPN and CDR2 is SVGIG (reference sequence).

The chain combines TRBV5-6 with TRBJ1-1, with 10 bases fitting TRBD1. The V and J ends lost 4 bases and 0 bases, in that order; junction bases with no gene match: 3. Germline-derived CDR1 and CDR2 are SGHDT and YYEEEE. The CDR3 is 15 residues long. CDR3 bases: TGTGCCAGCAGCGGAGGGACAGGGGTGAACACTGAAGCTTTCTTT. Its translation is CASSGGTGVNTEAFF. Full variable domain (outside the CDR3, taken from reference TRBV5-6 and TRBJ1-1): DAGVTQSPTHLIKTRGQQVTLRCSPKSGHDTVSWYQQALGQGPQFIFQYYEEEERQRGNFPDRFSGHQFPNYSSELNVNALLLGDSALYLCASSGGTGVNTEAFFGQGTRLTVV.

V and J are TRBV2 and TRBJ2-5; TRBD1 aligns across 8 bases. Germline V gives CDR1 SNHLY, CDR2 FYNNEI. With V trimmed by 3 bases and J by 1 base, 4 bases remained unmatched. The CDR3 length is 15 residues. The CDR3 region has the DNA TGTGCCAGCAGTGAGAGTGGACAGGGCCAAGAGACCCAGTACTTC. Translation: CASSESGQGQETQYF.

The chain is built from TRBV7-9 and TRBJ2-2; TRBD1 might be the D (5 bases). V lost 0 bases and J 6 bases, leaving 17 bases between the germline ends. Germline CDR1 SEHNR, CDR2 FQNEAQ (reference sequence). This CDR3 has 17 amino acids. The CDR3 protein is CASSLASGAGPPGELFF. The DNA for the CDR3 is TGTGCCAGCAGCTTAGCTTCTGGGGCAGGGCCGCCCGGGGAGCTGTTTTTT.

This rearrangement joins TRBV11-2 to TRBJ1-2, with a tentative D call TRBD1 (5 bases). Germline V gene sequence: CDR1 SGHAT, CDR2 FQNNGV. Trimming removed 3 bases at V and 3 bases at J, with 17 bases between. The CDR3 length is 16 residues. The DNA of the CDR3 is TGTGCCAGCAGCTTGGGAGGGGCGAAGGTAGACTATGGCTACACCTTC. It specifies CASSLGGAKVDYGYTF.

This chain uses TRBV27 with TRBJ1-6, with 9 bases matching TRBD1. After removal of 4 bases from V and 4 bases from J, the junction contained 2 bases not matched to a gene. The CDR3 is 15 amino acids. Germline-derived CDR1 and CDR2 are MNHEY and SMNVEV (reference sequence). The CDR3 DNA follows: TGTGCCAGCAGTTGGACAGGGGCTTATAATTCACCCCTCCACTTT. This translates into CASSWTGAYNSPLHF.

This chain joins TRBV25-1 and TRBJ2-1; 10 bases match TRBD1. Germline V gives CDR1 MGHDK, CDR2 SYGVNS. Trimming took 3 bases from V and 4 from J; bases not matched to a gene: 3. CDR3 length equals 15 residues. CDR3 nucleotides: TGTGCCAGCAGTGAGGGACAGGGGCTTTACAATGAGCAGTTCTTC. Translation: CASSEGQGLYNEQFF. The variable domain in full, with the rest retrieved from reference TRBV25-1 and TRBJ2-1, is EADIYQTPRYLVIGTGKKITLECSQTMGHDKMYWYQQDPGMELHLIHYSYGVNSTEKGDLSSESTVSRIRTEHFPLTLESARPSHTSQYLCASSEGQGLYNEQFFGPGTRLTVL.

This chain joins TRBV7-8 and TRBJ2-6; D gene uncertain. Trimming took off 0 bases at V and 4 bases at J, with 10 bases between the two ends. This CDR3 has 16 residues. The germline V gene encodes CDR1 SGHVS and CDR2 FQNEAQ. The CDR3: CASSLARRTGANVLTF. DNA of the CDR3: TGTGCCAGCAGCTTAGCGCGAAGAACCGGGGCCAACGTCCTGACTTTC.

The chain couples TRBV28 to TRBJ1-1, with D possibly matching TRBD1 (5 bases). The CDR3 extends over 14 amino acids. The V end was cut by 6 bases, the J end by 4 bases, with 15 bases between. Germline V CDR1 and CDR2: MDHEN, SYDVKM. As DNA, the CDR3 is TGTGCCAGCAGCGCTGGGGGGGGGTTCACTGAAGCTTTCTTT. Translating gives CASSAGGGFTEAFF.

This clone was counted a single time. CDR3: CASSSPASGRVNEQFF. CDR3 sequence (DNA): TGTGCCAGCAGTTCCCCCGCGAGCGGGAGGGTAAATGAGCAGTTCTTC. The chain recombines TRBV28 with TRBJ2-1; 10 bases map to TRBD2. The CDR3 is 16 residues long. With 4 bases clipped from V and 7 bases from J, the junction kept 10 bases outside the gene matches. The germline V gene has CDR1 MDHEN and CDR2 SYDVKM.

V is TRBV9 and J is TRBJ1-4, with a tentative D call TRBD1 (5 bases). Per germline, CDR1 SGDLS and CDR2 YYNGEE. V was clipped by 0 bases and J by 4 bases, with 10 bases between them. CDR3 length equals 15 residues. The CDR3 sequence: CASSVAGRDNEKLFF. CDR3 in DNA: TGTGCCAGCAGCGTAGCAGGGCGGGATAATGAAAAACTGTTTTTT.

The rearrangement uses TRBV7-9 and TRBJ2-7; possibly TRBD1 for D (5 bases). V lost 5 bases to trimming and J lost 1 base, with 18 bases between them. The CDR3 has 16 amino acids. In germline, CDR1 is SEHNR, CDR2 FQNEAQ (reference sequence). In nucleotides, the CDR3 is TGTGCCAGCAGCGCAGGGTGGTCGGGCCTATCCTACGAGCAGTACTTC. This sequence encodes CASSAGWSGLSYEQYF. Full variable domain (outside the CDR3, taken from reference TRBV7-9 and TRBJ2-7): DTGVSQNPRHKITKRGQNVTFRCDPISEHNRLYWYRQTLGQGPEFLTYFQNEAQLEKSRLLSDRFSAERPKGSFSTLEIQRTEQGDSAMYLCASSAGWSGLSYEQYFGPGTRLTVT.